This record concerns one T cell receptor beta chain sequence. The table came from immunoSEQ multiplex PCR; TCRdb's copy has only in-frame clones and leaves some out. The table lists 8,000 to 10,000 clones, about four fifths of them singletons. The V and J ends lost 3 bases and 2 bases respectively, with 11 bases between them. This CDR3 region has 14 residues. CDR1 is SNHLY, CDR2 FYNNEI, per germline. The sample belongs to a study of somatic mutations in cytotoxic T cells in rheumatoid arthritis. This chain joins TRBV2 and TRBJ2-7; D is unresolved. Sequences were obtained from CD8+ T cells sorted from blood. This TCR was recovered from an adult with rheumatoid arthritis. Written as DNA, the CDR3 is TGTGCCAGCAGTGATGGAGTTTTCCCCTACGAGCAGTACTTC. It is translated as CASSDGVFPYEQYF.